The present entry profiles one T cell receptor beta chain with its context. Its specificity is unknown. TCRdb redid the calling of the reads with MiXCR, one entry per CDR3 protein. The sample shows under 600,000 distinct CDR3 sequences, about 15% of them seen only once. The data originate from a study of T cell repertoires in cytomegalovirus infection. In the study overall: Indications came from public TCR beta signatures; they pointed to CMV infection and to a matching HLA type.

The V end lost 5 bases, the J end lost 0 bases, and 10 bases lay between the germline ends. The CDR3 is 14 amino acids. Germline V lookup: CDR1 LNHDA, CDR2 SQIVND (reference sequence). Study observations and caveats: Of the TCR beta families, the public ones yielded a cumulative frequency that identified carriers of CMV plus the relevant HLA.

The chain uses TRBV19 and TRBJ1-1; possibly TRBD1 for D (5 bases). The specimen sequenced was CD8+ T cells from PBMCs. The clonotype comes from a human donor in good health (CMV status not recorded). Some clones in this sample may be carry-over from other donors' samples. The CDR3 is CASSGAVMNTEAFF. The CDR3 DNA follows: TGTGCCAGTAGTGGGGCGGTTATGAACACTGAAGCTTTCTTT.